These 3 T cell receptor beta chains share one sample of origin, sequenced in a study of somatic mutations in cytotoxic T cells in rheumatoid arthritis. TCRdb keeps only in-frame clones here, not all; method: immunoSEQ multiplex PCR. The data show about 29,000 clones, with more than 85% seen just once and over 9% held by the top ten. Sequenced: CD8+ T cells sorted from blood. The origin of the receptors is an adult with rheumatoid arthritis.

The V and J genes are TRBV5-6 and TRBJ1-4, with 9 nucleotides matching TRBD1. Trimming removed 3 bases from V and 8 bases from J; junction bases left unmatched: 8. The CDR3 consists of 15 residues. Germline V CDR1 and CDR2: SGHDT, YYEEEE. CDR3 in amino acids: CASSYPTGGKEKLFF. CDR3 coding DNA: TGTGCCAGCAGCTATCCGACAGGGGGTAAAGAAAAACTGTTTTTT. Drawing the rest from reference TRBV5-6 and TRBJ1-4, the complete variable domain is DAGVTQSPTHLIKTRGQQVTLRCSPKSGHDTVSWYQQALGQGPQFIFQYYEEEERQRGNFPDRFSGHQFPNYSSELNVNALLLGDSALYLCASSYPTGGKEKLFFGSGTQLSVL.

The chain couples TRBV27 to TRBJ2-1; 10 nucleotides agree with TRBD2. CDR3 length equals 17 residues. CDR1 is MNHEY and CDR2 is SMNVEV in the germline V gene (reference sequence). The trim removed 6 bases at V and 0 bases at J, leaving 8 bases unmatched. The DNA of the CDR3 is TGTGCCAGCAGCAACCTAGCGGGGGCCCCCTCCTACAATGAGCAGTTCTTC. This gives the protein CASSNLAGAPSYNEQFF.

CDR3 sequence (DNA): TGCGCCAGCAGTGAGCGCGGGAGGAACACCGGGGAGCTGTTTTTT. Translation: CASSERGRNTGELFF. The V gene is TRBV10-2, the J gene TRBJ2-2; 7 nucleotides agree with TRBD2. CDR1 is WSHSY, CDR2 SAAADI, per germline. V was pared by 2 bases and J by 1 base, with 1 base of the junction left unmatched. The CDR3 runs to 15 residues.